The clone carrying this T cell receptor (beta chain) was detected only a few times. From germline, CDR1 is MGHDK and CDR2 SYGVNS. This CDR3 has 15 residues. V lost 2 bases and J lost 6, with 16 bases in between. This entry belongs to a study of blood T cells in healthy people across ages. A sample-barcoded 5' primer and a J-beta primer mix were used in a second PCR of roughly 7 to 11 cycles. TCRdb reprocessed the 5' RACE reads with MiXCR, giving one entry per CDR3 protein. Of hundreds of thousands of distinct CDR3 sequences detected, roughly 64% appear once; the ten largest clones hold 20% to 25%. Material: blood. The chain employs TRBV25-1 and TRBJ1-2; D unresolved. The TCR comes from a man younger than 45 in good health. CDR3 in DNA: TGTGCCAGCAGTGAACTGCCGGCCGATAGGGATGGCTACACCTTC. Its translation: CASSELPADRDGYTF.